There are many counts of the clone carrying this T cell receptor beta chain. CDR3 size: 12 residues. The V gene lost 7 bases and the J gene lost 0 bases, with 3 bases spanning the gap. This sample's time point: patch test 1, 2 weeks after DPC sensitization. Regarding treatment: therapeutic diphenylcyclopropenone sensitization with weekly scalp DPC. This sample was included in a study of human T cells and chemical hapten exposure. One entry per CDR3 protein results from TCRdb running MiXCR on the RACE reads. This sample has about 360,000 distinct CDR3 sequences, with more than 4.5% found just once. The sample consisted of whole blood, taken in connection with sensitization to the hapten diphenylcyclopropenone (DPC). This chain connects TRBV12-3 or TRBV12-4 to TRBJ2-2; D not resolved. The TCR originated in a woman between 50 and 59 years old with alopecia areata. Some clones in this sample may be carry-over from other donors' samples. The DNA of the CDR3 is TGTGCCAGCATCCCGAACACCGGGGAGCTGTTTTTT. It encodes CASIPNTGELFF.